The 9 T cell receptor beta chains given below trace back to one sample, sequenced in a study of shared clonotypes between healthy human individuals (TCRdb year 2020). Libraries were made using the immunoSEQ multiplex PCR assay. Entries here come from immuneACCESS through TCRdb and include only in-frame sequences with V and J called. Some clones fail to appear in such tables; in the studies checked, an unresolved V gene covers under half of the shortfall, and the cause of the remainder is unknown. The sample table lists roughly 1 million clones, roughly 75% of them with a count of one. The top ten hold around 1.4% of the sample. The material sequenced was memory CD4+ T cells sorted from blood. The cell subset or site label corresponds to: CD45RA-negative fraction. These TCRs come from a young man in good health.

This chain connects TRBV6-6 to TRBJ2-3; possible D gene TRBD1, 6 bases. Germline V gene sequence: CDR1 MNHNY, CDR2 SVGAGI (reference sequence). V dropped 2 bases and J dropped 2 bases, with 8 bases sitting between them. CDR3 length: 14 amino acids. CDR3 loop: CASSYQGFTDTQYF. CDR3 DNA: TGTGCCAGCAGTTACCAGGGGTTCACAGATACGCAGTATTTT.

This chain joins TRBV2 and TRBJ1-1; the D gene is possibly TRBD1 (6 bases). V lost 4 bases to trimming and J lost 2 bases, with 8 bases between them. The V gene's germline CDR1 is SNHLY and CDR2 FYNNEI. The CDR3 contains 13 residues. The CDR3 nucleotides are TGTGCCAGCAGTGTACAGGGAAACACTGAAGCTTTCTTT. This translates into CASSVQGNTEAFF. Supplemented by reference TRBV2 and TRBJ1-1, the full variable domain reads EPEVTQTPSHQVTQMGQEVILRCVPISNHLYFYWYRQILGQKVEFLVSFYNNEISEKSEIFDDQFSVERPDGSNFTLKIRSTKLEDSAMYFCASSVQGNTEAFFGQGTRLTVV.

The rearrangement links TRBV6-5 to TRBJ1-1, with unresolved D. Germline V lookup: CDR1 MNHEY, CDR2 SVGAGI. CDR3 length: 14 residues. V was shortened by 1 base and J by 1 base, with 7 bases between the two germline ends. This CDR3 reads CASSYLAGNTEAFF. As DNA, the CDR3 is TGTGCCAGCAGTTACTTGGCAGGGAACACTGAAGCTTTCTTT.

This clone has just one count. The chain has TRBV2 and TRBJ2-5; D remains unclear. The CDR3 loop spans 11 amino acids. Looked up from germline, CDR1 is SNHLY and CDR2 is FYNNEI. Trimming removed 6 bases from V and 5 bases from J, with 7 bases in between. DNA for the CDR3: TGTGCCAGCAGCCTCCACGAGACCCAGTACTTC. Translated, it gives CASSLHETQYF.

This clone was seen repeatedly, ten times or more. This chain joins TRBV10-3 and TRBJ1-1; maybe TRBD1 (6 bases). Deletions cut 10 bases from V and 0 bases from J, with 18 bases between. The CDR3 runs to 15 residues. The germline V gene has CDR1 ENHRY and CDR2 SYGVKD. CDR3 loop: CATQEGGLMNTEAFF. The CDR3, as DNA: TGTGCCACCCAGGAAGGGGGGCTCATGAACACTGAAGCTTTCTTT.

This clone has a handful of counts. The rearrangement uses TRBV9 and TRBJ2-5; TRBD2 agrees at 7 bases. The J segment lost 4 bases and the V segment lost 4 bases, leaving 7 bases of the junction unmatched. Germline CDR1 is SGDLS and CDR2 is YYNGEE. CDR3 length: 14 amino acids. The CDR3 coding sequence is TGTGCCAGCAGCACGGGGGGTTTGCCAGAGACCCAGTACTTC. This translates into CASSTGGLPETQYF.

This rearrangement joins TRBV14 to TRBJ1-5, with D possibly matching TRBD1 (5 bases). Germline-derived CDR1 and CDR2 are SGHDN and FVKESK. The CDR3 consists of 16 residues. Between the trimmed V and J ends, which lost 7 bases and 8 bases, there was a span of 24 bases. CDR3 amino acids: CASTLIRDGGSEPQHF. The DNA for the CDR3 is TGTGCCAGCACCCTAATCCGGGACGGAGGATCGGAGCCCCAGCATTTT.

This clone occurred once. The chain uses TRBV7-3 and TRBJ2-3; TRBD2 matches 9 bases. Trimming took 5 bases from V and 6 from J; bases not matched to a gene: 9. The CDR3 length is 15 residues. The germline V gene encodes CDR1 SGHTA and CDR2 FQGTGA. CDR3 bases: TGTGCCAGCAGCCAGGGGCTAGCGGGGTCGGATACGCAGTATTTT. It encodes CASSQGLAGSDTQYF.

With respect to this clone: Other DNA sequences of this sample code for an identical CDR3. This sequence joins TRBV6-5 and TRBJ2-7, with D possibly TRBD2 on 6 matching bases. Trimming pared 0 bases from V and 3 bases from J, leaving 12 bases between. This CDR3 is built from 15 residues. Germline V gives CDR1 MNHEY, CDR2 SVGAGI. In DNA form, the CDR3 reads TGTGCCAGCAGTTACTCGTCAGCCGGGGGCTACGAGCAGTACTTC. Its protein is CASSYSSAGGYEQYF.